This T cell receptor (beta chain) stems from a study of blood T cells in healthy people across ages. On this clonotype: Its antigen is unidentified.

Together with a sample-barcoded 5' primer, a J-beta primer mix was included in a second PCR lasting about 7 to 11 cycles. Each of the cDNA molecules was tagged by a template-switch adaptor with 12 random nucleotides. Every sample produced at least 2.5 million CDR3-containing paired-end reads. TCRdb recomputed calls from the 5' RACE reads with MiXCR, one row per CDR3 protein. The sample records about 680,000 distinct CDR3 sequences, about 52% being singletons. V lost 4 bases to trimming and J lost 4 bases; unmatched junction nucleotides: 7. Germline CDR1 is SGDLS and CDR2 is YYNGEE. This CDR3 contains 15 residues. Study-wide points: Donor CMV status, an unknown factor, possibly confounded changes in expanded clonotypes.

Per sample, at least 6 micrograms of total RNA were extracted. This chain uses TRBV9 with TRBJ2-1, with TRBD1 identical over 8 bases. The clonotype originates from a woman aged 60-75 years in good health. Sequencing was performed on blood. DNA for the CDR3: TGTGCCAGCAGCCCTGGGGACAGGAGTTACAATGAGCAGTTCTTC. Its translation is CASSPGDRSYNEQFF.